The rows below give T cell receptor beta chains drawn from one sample of a study of preoperative IRX-2 immunotherapy in early breast cancer. Profiled with immunoSEQ multiplex PCR; TCRdb holds only in-frame clones, not every one. The sample lists 40,000 to 45,000 clones; approximately 80% were seen once. The input for sequencing was tumor tissue, taken after IRX-2 immunotherapy. The receptors here all came from a human donor with breast cancer. Both conserved end residues are part of each CDR3. The D gene is left open where the match is weak. Clone size appears in some rows only: once, few, many, or a class for an expanded clone.

clone_size d_call j_call v_call cdr3_nt cdr3_aa
few NA TRBJ2-5 TRBV29-1 TGCAGCGTTTTAGGGGGGGAACAGGACCAAGAGACCCAGTACTTC CSVLGGEQDQETQYF
NA TRBD2 TRBJ2-7 TRBV6-8 TGTGCCAGCAGTAGGAGCGGACTAGCGGGATCCGAGCAGTACTTC CASSRSGLAGSEQYF
NA NA TRBJ1-2 TRBV5-1 TGCGCCAGCAGCCCGGACCGCATCGTCTATGGCTACACCTTC CASSPDRIVYGYTF
NA NA TRBJ2-7 TRBV28 TGTGCCAGCAGCCTGAGAGGGGACGAGCAGTACTTC CASSLRGDEQYF
NA NA TRBJ2-7 TRBV28 TGTGCCAGCAGTTTAGAGTCTAGCGCCCTCACCGAGCAGTACTTC CASSLESSALTEQYF
NA NA TRBJ2-6 TRBV18 TGTGCCAGCTCACCAGCCGGGGCCAACGTCCTGACTTTC CASSPAGANVLTF
NA NA TRBJ2-2 TRBV5-1 TGCGCCAGCAGCTTCAGGGGAGGGCCCGGGGAGCTGTTTTTT CASSFRGGPGELFF
NA NA TRBJ2-7 TRBV19 TGTGCCAGTAGCACATCGGACACCTCCTACGAGCAGTACTTC CASSTSDTSYEQYF
once TRBD1 TRBJ1-5 TRBV7-6 TGTGCCAGCAGCTCCGATGGACAGGATTATCAGCCCCAGCATTTT CASSSDGQDYQPQHF
few NA TRBJ1-1 TRBV28 TGTGCCAGCAGTGATCTCCAAGGGGAAGGAGACACTGAAGCTTTCTTT CASSDLQGEGDTEAFF
NA TRBD1 TRBJ1-2 TRBV11-3 TGTGCCAGCAGCCGGGCCCCGGGACAGGATTACTATGGCTACACCTTC CASSRAPGQDYYGYTF
once NA TRBJ2-7 TRBV19 TGTGCCAGTAGTATAGAGGGGACCATGAGCGAGCAGTACTTC CASSIEGTMSEQYF
few TRBD1 TRBJ2-1 TRBV6-8 TGTGCCACCGGGACAGTGAACAATGAGCAGTTCTTC CATGTVNNEQFF
NA NA TRBJ1-3 TRBV5-1 TGCGCCAGCAGCCCAGGGATCCGGAGGGCTATGGGCACCATATATTTT CASSPGIRRAMGTIYF
NA NA TRBJ1-1 TRBV5-1 TGCGCCAGCAGCTTGCGGTGGATGGGGGAAGGGGCTGAAGCTTTCTTT CASSLRWMGEGAEAFF
NA TRBD2 TRBJ2-1 TRBV29-1 TGCAGCGTCGGGGGGGGGAGCCACAATGAGCAGTTCTTC CSVGGGSHNEQFF
NA NA TRBJ2-7 TRBV11-3 TGTGCCAGCAGCTTAGGACGGAACTCCTACGAGCAGTACTTC CASSLGRNSYEQYF
NA TRBD1 TRBJ1-5 TRBV5-1 TGCGCCAGCAGCTTGGGTGCAGGGGGACAGCCCCAGCATTTT CASSLGAGGQPQHF
once TRBD1 TRBJ1-1 TRBV7-2 TGTGCCAGCAGCTTTACAGGGGTTACTGAAGCTTTCTTT CASSFTGVTEAFF
NA TRBD2 TRBJ2-3 TRBV6-8 TGTGCCAGCGCTAGAACCTTGACTGGACTAGCGGGGGCAGATACGCAGTATTTT CASARTLTGLAGADTQYF
NA NA TRBJ2-1 TRBV15 TGTGCCACCAGCAGAGATATTTGGCAGGGGTTAGCAGGGGAGCAGTTCTTC CATSRDIWQGLAGEQFF
NA NA TRBJ1-1 TRBV7-7 TGTGCCAGCAGCATTAAGTTAGCCGACACTGAAGCTTTCTTT CASSIKLADTEAFF
NA NA TRBJ2-5 TRBV5-1 TGCGCCAGCAGCACAAGAACCGGGACACCCCAAGAGACCCAGTACTTC CASSTRTGTPQETQYF
NA NA TRBJ1-5 TRBV7-4 TGTGCCAGCAGCCCTTTCGGGGAAGAGCCCCAGCATTTT CASSPFGEEPQHF
NA TRBD1 TRBJ2-7 TRBV5-1 TGCGCCAGCAGCTTGGACAGGGGGAACGACGAGCAGTACTTC CASSLDRGNDEQYF
NA NA TRBJ1-1 TRBV10-1 TGCGCCAGCAGCCGGGACACGAACACTGAAGCTTTCTTT CASSRDTNTEAFF
NA NA TRBJ2-7 TRBV7-5 TGTGCCAGCAGCTTAACTAGCGGGAAGGGGTACGAGCAGTACTTC CASSLTSGKGYEQYF
NA NA TRBJ1-2 TRBV18 TGTGCCAGCTCATCCGACAAGTCTAACTATGGCTACACCTTC CASSSDKSNYGYTF